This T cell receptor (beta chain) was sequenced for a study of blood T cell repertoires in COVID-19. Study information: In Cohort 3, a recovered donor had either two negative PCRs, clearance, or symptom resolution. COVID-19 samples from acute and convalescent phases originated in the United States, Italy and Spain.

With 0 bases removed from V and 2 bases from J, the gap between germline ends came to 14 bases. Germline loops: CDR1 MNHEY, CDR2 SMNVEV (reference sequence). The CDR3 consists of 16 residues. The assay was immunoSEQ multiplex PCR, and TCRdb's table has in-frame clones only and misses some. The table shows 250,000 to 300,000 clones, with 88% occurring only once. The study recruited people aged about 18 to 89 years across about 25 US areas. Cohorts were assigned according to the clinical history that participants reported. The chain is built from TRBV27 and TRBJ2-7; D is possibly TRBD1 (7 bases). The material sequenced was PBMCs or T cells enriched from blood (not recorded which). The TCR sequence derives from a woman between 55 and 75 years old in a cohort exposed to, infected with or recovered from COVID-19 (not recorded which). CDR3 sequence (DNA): TGTGCCAGCAGTTTATCGGTCAGGGGGGCACCCTACGAGCAGTACTTC. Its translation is CASSLSVRGAPYEQYF.